Described below is a single T cell receptor (beta chain) sequence and its context. The antigen remains undetermined. The table came from immunoSEQ multiplex PCR; TCRdb's copy has only in-frame clones and leaves some out. The sample lists around 45,000 clones, about 94% occurring once. This record belongs to a study of T cells in tuberculosis. Each donor contributed roughly 92,000 T cells on average, unsorted. Broader study findings: Active tuberculosis alpha repertoires lay closer to GMM-specific TCRs than controls'.

The junction had 7 bases not matched to a gene; V was cut back by 0 bases and J by 7 bases. Germline-derived CDR1 and CDR2 are LGHNA and YSLEER. This CDR3 is 16 amino acids long. Material for sequencing was PBMCs. The TCR was taken from a donor aged 5 to 30 with latent tuberculosis or without tuberculosis infection. Some clones in this sample may be carry-over from other donors' samples. The chain carries TRBV4-3 and TRBJ2-7, with 12 bases aligning to TRBD2. The CDR3: CASSQDRGLAGREQYF. The CDR3 coding sequence is TGCGCCAGCAGCCAAGATCGCGGACTAGCGGGAAGAGAGCAGTACTTC.